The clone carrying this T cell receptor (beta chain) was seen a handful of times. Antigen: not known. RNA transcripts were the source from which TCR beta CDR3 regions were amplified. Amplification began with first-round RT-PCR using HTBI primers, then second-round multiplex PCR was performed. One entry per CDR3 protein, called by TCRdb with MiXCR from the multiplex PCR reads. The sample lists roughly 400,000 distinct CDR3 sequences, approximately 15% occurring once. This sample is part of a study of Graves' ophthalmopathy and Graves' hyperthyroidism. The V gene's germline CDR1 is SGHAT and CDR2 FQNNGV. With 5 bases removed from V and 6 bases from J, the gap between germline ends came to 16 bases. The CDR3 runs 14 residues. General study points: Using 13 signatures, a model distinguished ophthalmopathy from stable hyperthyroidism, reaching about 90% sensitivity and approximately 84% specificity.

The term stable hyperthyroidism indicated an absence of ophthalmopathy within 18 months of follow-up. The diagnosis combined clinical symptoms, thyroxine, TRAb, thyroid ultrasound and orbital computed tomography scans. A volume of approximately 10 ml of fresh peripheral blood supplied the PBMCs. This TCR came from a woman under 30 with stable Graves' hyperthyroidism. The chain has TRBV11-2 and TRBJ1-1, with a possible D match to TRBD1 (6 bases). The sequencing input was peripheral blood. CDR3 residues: CASSPITGRAEAFF. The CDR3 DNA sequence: TGTGCCAGCAGCCCAATTACAGGGAGGGCTGAAGCTTTCTTT.